This T cell receptor (beta chain) was obtained from a study of T cell changes during pregnancy in multiple sclerosis. This CDR3 contains 15 residues. The V end lost 0 bases, the J end lost 4 bases, and 13 bases lay between the germline ends. Germline V gene data show CDR1 as SGHTA and CDR2 as FQGTGA. TCRdb's copy holds only in-frame clones and misses some; the assay was immunoSEQ multiplex PCR. The table has tens of thousands of clones, 90% seen once. The specimen was CD8+ T cells from peripheral blood mononuclear cells, collected before pregnancy. This clonotype originated in a female donor with multiple sclerosis, enrolled in a pregnancy study. The rearrangement links TRBV7-3 to TRBJ2-7, with D possibly TRBD2 on 6 matching bases. In nucleotides, the CDR3 is TGTGCCAGCAGCTTAACCCCCTCCGGGGGATACGAGCAGTACTTC. It specifies CASSLTPSGGYEQYF.